These 3 T cell receptor beta chains were sequenced from one sample in a study of shared clonotypes between healthy human individuals. This table comes from immunoSEQ multiplex PCR, and its TCRdb copy is limited to in-frame clones, with some not included. Counted here are around 2,000,000 clones, 93% occurring once; the ten biggest clones make up about 1.8%. Naive CD8 cells lacked CD45RO and underwent positive selection for CCR7, leaving out terminally differentiated effector memory CD45RA+ cells. The sample comprised naive CD8+ T cells from PBMCs. These receptors all stem from a man aged 18 to 29 in good health. Some clones in this sample may be carry-over from other donors' samples.

The chain joins TRBV13 to TRBJ2-7; TRBD2 is a possible D gene (6 bases). Germline values: CDR1 PRHDT, CDR2 FYEKMQ (reference sequence). Trimming took 8 bases from V and 2 from J, leaving 16 bases between them. This CDR3 region has 14 residues. CDR3 amino acids: CASQSGTPPYEQYF. CDR3 in DNA: TGTGCCAGCCAATCCGGGACTCCGCCCTACGAGCAGTACTTC.

The chain combines TRBV5-1 with TRBJ1-1; 8 bases line up with TRBD1. CDR1 is SGHRS and CDR2 is YFSETQ in the germline V gene. The CDR3 has 15 residues. V was clipped by 4 bases and J by 2 bases; unmatched bases: 7. CDR3 sequence reads: CASSDRDRLNTEAFF. The CDR3 bases are TGCGCCAGCAGCGACCGGGACAGGTTAAACACTGAAGCTTTCTTT.

The chain uses TRBV28 and TRBJ2-4; tentative D call: TRBD2 (6 bases). The CDR3 extends over 18 amino acids. Trimming took 4 bases from V and 2 from J, leaving 21 bases between them. Germline V gene data show CDR1 as MDHEN and CDR2 as SYDVKM. The CDR3 nucleotides are TGTGCCAGCAGTTCCTTCCCCCGGGGGAGAGTGACCAAAAACATTCAGTACTTC. Amino acid sequence: CASSSFPRGRVTKNIQYF.